These 8 T cell receptor beta chains originate from one sample sequenced in a study of T cells in Graves' hyperthyroidism and ophthalmopathy. The investigators amplified TCR beta CDR3 regions from RNA transcripts. A set of HTBI primers served as the primers for a first-round RT-PCR of the TCR CDR3. TCRdb reanalysed the multiplex PCR reads using MiXCR and keeps one entry per CDR3 protein. The top ten hold about 8.9% of the sample, which has hundreds of thousands of distinct CDR3 sequences, 38% seen once. What was sequenced was blood. Source of these receptors: a man younger than 30 with Graves' hyperthyroidism.

Many counts were recorded for this clonotype. The gene calls are TRBV7-6 and TRBJ1-2; D call uncertain. The V gene lost 6 bases and the J gene lost 2 bases, with 16 bases spanning the gap. The CDR3 has 15 residues. Germline assignment: CDR1 SGHVS and CDR2 FNYEAQ. The CDR3 DNA reads as TGTGCCAGCAGTTCAGGACCTCGCTCCAACTATGGCTACACCTTC. Protein sequence: CASSSGPRSNYGYTF. The variable domain in full, with the rest retrieved from reference TRBV7-6 and TRBJ1-2, is GAGVSQSPRYKVTKRGQDVALRCDPISGHVSLYWYRQALGQGPEFLTYFNYEAQQDKSGLPNDRFSAERPEGSISTLTIQRTEQRDSAMYRCASSSGPRSNYGYTFGSGTRLTVV.

This clonotype was picked up a small number of times. The J gene is TRBJ2-5, the V gene TRBV2; D is possibly TRBD2 (5 bases). Trimming cost V 7 bases and J 13 bases, with 16 bases left between them. CDR1 SNHLY and CDR2 FYNNEI come from the germline V gene. CDR3 length equals 11 residues. The DNA for the CDR3 is TGTGCCAGCATTGACCCGGGAACGGGGTACTTC. Amino acid sequence: CASIDPGTGYF.

This sequence joins TRBV4-3 and TRBJ2-7; D gene unclear. CDR3 length: 15 residues. Trimming removed 1 base at V and 6 bases at J, with 16 bases between. CDR1 and CDR2 from the germline V gene are LGHNA and YSLEER. DNA for the CDR3: TGCGCCAGCAGCCAAGTAGGTAGCCCCAGGTTCGAGCAGTACTTC. Its protein product is CASSQVGSPRFEQYF.

Worth noting for this clonotype: A single base separates this from a much larger clone, so it may be a read error. The V call is TRBV10-2, the J call TRBJ2-5, with D possibly matching TRBD2 (6 bases). The CDR3 contains 13 residues. Trimming removed 6 bases at V and 5 bases at J, with 13 bases between. The V gene's germline CDR1 is WSHSY and CDR2 SAAADI. The CDR3 reads CASRGLPGETQYF. CDR3 DNA sequence: TGCGCCAGCAGGGGACTCCCCGGGGAGACCCAGTACTTC.

This clonotype was seen only a few times. This chain joins TRBV7-9 and TRBJ2-5, with unresolved D. The CDR3 runs 13 residues. The V end was cut by 5 bases, the J end by 3 bases, with 10 bases between. Germline loops: CDR1 SEHNR, CDR2 FQNEAQ (reference sequence). CDR3 sequence: CASSQERKETQYF. In nucleotides, the CDR3 is TGTGCCAGCAGCCAAGAAAGGAAAGAGACCCAGTACTTC.

The V gene is TRBV7-3, the J gene TRBJ2-5; no clear D. This CDR3 has 11 residues. V gave up 5 bases and J gave up 6 bases, with 7 bases separating them. Germline loops: CDR1 SGHTA, CDR2 FQGTGA. CDR3: CASSPDQTQYF. In nucleotides, the CDR3 is TGTGCCAGCAGCCCCGACCAGACCCAGTACTTC.

The gene calls are TRBV29-1 and TRBJ1-2; D is ambiguous. From germline, CDR1 is SQVTM and CDR2 ANQGSEA. V was shortened by 8 bases and J by 6 bases, with 16 bases between the two germline ends. This CDR3 spans 12 amino acids. CDR3: CSLVPTLDGYTF. The CDR3 bases are TGCAGCTTGGTACCGACCTTGGATGGCTACACCTTC.

The rearrangement uses TRBV7-9 and TRBJ2-2; the match to TRBD2 covers 15 bases. This CDR3 contains 16 residues. Germline CDR1 reads SEHNR; CDR2 reads FQNEAQ (reference sequence). J gave up 6 bases and V 4 bases, and 3 bases lay outside the gene matches. The CDR3: CASSSWTSGRAGELFF. CDR3 nucleotides: TGTGCCAGCAGCTCTTGGACTAGCGGGAGGGCCGGGGAGCTGTTTTTT. Based on the CDR3 plus reference TRBV7-9 and TRBJ2-2, the full variable domain is DTGVSQNPRHKITKRGQNVTFRCDPISEHNRLYWYRQTLGQGPEFLTYFQNEAQLEKSRLLSDRFSAERPKGSFSTLEIQRTEQGDSAMYLCASSSWTSGRAGELFFGEGSRLTVL.